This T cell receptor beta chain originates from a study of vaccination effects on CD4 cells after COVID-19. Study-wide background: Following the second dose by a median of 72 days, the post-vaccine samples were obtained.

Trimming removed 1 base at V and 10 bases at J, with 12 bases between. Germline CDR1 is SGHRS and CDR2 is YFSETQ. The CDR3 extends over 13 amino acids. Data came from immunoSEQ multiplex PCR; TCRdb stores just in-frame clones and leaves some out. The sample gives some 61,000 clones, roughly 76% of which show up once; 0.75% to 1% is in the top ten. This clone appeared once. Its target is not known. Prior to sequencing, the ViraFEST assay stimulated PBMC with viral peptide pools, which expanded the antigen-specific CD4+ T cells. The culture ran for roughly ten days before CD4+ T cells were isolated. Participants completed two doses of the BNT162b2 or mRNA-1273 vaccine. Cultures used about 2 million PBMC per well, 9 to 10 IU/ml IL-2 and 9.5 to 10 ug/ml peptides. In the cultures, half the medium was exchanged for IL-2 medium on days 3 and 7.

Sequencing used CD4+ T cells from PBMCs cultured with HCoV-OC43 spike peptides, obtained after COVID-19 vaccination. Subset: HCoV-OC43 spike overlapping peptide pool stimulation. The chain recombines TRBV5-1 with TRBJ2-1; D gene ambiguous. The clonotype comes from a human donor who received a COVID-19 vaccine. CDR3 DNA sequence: TGCGCCAGCAGCTTGACCAACGCACGGGAGCAGTTCTTC. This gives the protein CASSLTNAREQFF.